Shown below are 18 T cell receptor beta chains from a single sample sequenced in a study of T-cell memory formation after mild COVID-19. TCRdb fed the 5' RACE reads into MiXCR, producing one record per CDR3 protein. The sample yields 250,000 to 300,000 distinct CDR3 sequences, 15% to 20% seen once. Sequenced sample: PBMCs or a T cell subset sorted from them (not recorded which). The receptor set was obtained from a man aged 18 to 35 who had mild COVID-19 (a few samples of this study predate the infection). Cell type and time point are not known.

The CDR3 reads CASSLQRGEDTQYF. The CDR3 DNA reads TGTGCCAGCAGTTTGCAAAGGGGCGAAGATACGCAGTATTTT. The chain carries TRBV27 and TRBJ2-3; tentative D call: TRBD1 (5 bases). Germline V gene lookup returns CDR1 MNHEY and CDR2 SMNVEV (reference sequence). The CDR3 is 14 amino acids. V was cut by 3 bases and J by 5 bases, with 12 bases left in between.

The chain employs TRBV27 and TRBJ2-5; possible D gene TRBD1, 7 bases. Between the trimmed V and J ends, which lost 6 bases and 13 bases, there was a span of 21 bases. The CDR3 loop spans 13 amino acids. Germline CDR1 reads MNHEY; CDR2 reads SMNVEV (reference sequence). CDR3 DNA: TGTGCCAGCAGATTGACCGGGACAGCGGGTTTGTACTTC. Its translation is CASRLTGTAGLYF.

The chain links TRBV5-6 to TRBJ2-5, with D perhaps being TRBD1 or TRBD2 (6 bases each). Trimming removed 4 bases from V and 2 bases from J, with 18 bases in between. The CDR3 runs to 16 residues. In germline, CDR1 is SGHDT, CDR2 YYEEEE. The CDR3 sequence: CASSRSRGLAQETQYF. The CDR3 DNA is TGTGCCAGCAGCAGAAGCAGGGGACTTGCACAAGAGACCCAGTACTTC.

The chain has TRBV25-1 and TRBJ2-7; 7 nucleotides agree with TRBD1. The germline V gene has CDR1 MGHDK and CDR2 SYGVNS. The V segment lost 8 bases and the J segment 4 bases; nucleotides outside the gene matches: 11. This CDR3 is 14 amino acids long. CDR3 in amino acids: CASATQGTRYEQYF. In nucleotides, the CDR3 is TGTGCCAGCGCAACACAGGGGACGAGGTACGAGCAGTACTTC.

The chain employs TRBV15 and TRBJ1-2; D not certain. The CDR3 loop spans 13 amino acids. In germline, CDR1 is LNHNV, CDR2 YYDKDF (reference sequence). Deletions cut 0 bases from V and 6 bases from J, with 8 bases between. The CDR3 protein is CATSRDGPNGYTF. For the CDR3, the DNA is TGTGCCACCAGCAGAGATGGACCGAATGGCTACACCTTC.

This clonotype was detected only a few times. The V gene is TRBV7-9, the J gene TRBJ1-1, with 10 bases identical to TRBD1. CDR3 length: 15 residues. CDR1 SEHNR and CDR2 FQNEAQ come from the germline V gene (reference sequence). Trimming took 6 bases from V and 6 from J; bases not matched to a gene: 10. The CDR3, as DNA: TGTGCCAGCAGGCCCCGGACAGGGGGATCCGCTGAAGCTTTCTTT. This gives the protein CASRPRTGGSAEAFF.

This clonotype came up many times. V gene TRBV15 combines with J gene TRBJ1-1; a possible D gene is TRBD1 (6 bases). Trimming stripped 0 bases from V and 11 bases from J, with 13 bases between. This CDR3 has 13 amino acids. CDR1 and CDR2 from the germline V gene are LNHNV and YYDKDF (reference sequence). CDR3 nucleotide sequence: TGTGCCACCAGCAGAGACCAGGGGCAACGGGCTTTCTTT. Its translation: CATSRDQGQRAFF.

This clonotype was observed a handful of times. V usage is TRBV5-1 and J usage is TRBJ2-6; D possibly uses TRBD1 or TRBD2 (5 bases each). The germline CDR1 and CDR2 sequences are SGHRS and YFSETQ. Between the trimmed V and J ends, which lost 1 base and 2 bases, there was a span of 7 bases. The CDR3 contains 15 residues. Here the CDR3 DNA reads TGCGCCAGCAGCTTGAGGGACCCTGGGGCCAACGTCCTGACTTTC. The encoded protein is CASSLRDPGANVLTF.

The sample holds a few counts of this clonotype. This chain connects TRBV6-2 or TRBV6-3 to TRBJ2-1, with a tentative D call TRBD2 (5 bases). The CDR3 covers 12 residues. CDR1 and CDR2 from the germline V gene are MNHEY and SVGEGT. V gave up 7 bases and J gave up 6 bases, with 10 bases separating them. This CDR3 reads CASITAGNEQFF. The DNA of the CDR3 is TGTGCCAGCATTACCGCGGGCAATGAGCAGTTCTTC.

This chain links TRBV7-2 with TRBJ2-5; D might be TRBD1 (5 bases). The CDR3 spans 14 residues. Looked up from germline, CDR1 is SGHTA and CDR2 is FQGNSA. V was pared by 5 bases and J by 5 bases, with 15 bases between. The CDR3 DNA reads as TGTGCCAGCAGCCGATCCAGGGTGTCCGAGACCCAGTACTTC. Residues: CASSRSRVSETQYF.

V is TRBV4-3 and J is TRBJ2-3, with 9 bases aligning to TRBD1. There are 15 residues in the CDR3. J was trimmed by 2 bases and V by 4 bases; bases with no gene match: 4. CDR1 is LGHNA and CDR2 is YSLEER in the germline V gene. Written as DNA, the CDR3 is TGCGCCAGCAGCCGAGGGACAGGGATCACAGATACGCAGTATTTT. It is translated as CASSRGTGITDTQYF.

In this sample, this clonotype turned up a few times. The rearrangement uses TRBV7-9 and TRBJ2-3, with a weak D call TRBD2 (5 bases). Per the germline V gene, CDR1 is SEHNR and CDR2 is FQNEAQ (reference sequence). The CDR3 has 15 amino acids. Trimming took 0 bases from V and 0 from J, leaving 7 bases between them. The CDR3 DNA reads as TGTGCCAGCAGCTTAGCTAGCGTTAGCACAGATACGCAGTATTTT. Translation: CASSLASVSTDTQYF.

This clonotype was observed a handful of times. The chain links TRBV5-5 to TRBJ2-7, with 9 bases that match TRBD2. The trim removed 0 bases at V and 3 bases at J, leaving 10 bases unmatched. CDR1 and CDR2 from the germline V gene are SGHKS and YYEKEE (reference sequence). This CDR3 has 17 amino acids. The CDR3 bases are TGTGCCAGCAGCTTGGAGTACGAGACTAGCGGAGACTACGAGCAGTACGTC. It specifies CASSLEYETSGDYEQYV.

This clonotype was counted a few times. The chain is built from TRBV5-1 and TRBJ1-3; maybe TRBD1 (5 bases). V lost 4 bases and J 0 bases, leaving 11 bases between the germline ends. Germline CDR1 SGHRS, CDR2 YFSETQ. The CDR3 contains 15 residues. CDR3 coding DNA: TGCGCCAGCAGCGAGGGGTTATACTCTGGAAACACCATATATTTT. This gives the protein CASSEGLYSGNTIYF.

This clonotype was observed a handful of times. A read error may produce the germline difference seen at one junction end. This rearrangement joins TRBV7-2 to TRBJ1-4; 10 nucleotides match TRBD1. The germline V gene has CDR1 SGHTA and CDR2 FQGNSA. The CDR3 sequence is 13 residues long. CDR3 loop: CASSSSPGQGMVF. The CDR3, as DNA: TGTGCCAGCAGCTCATCTCCGGGACAGGGGATGGTTTTT. Using reference TRBV7-2 and TRBJ1-4 for the parts outside the CDR3, the full variable domain is GAGVSQSPSNKVTEKGKDVELRCDPISGHTALYWYRQSLGQGLEFLIYFQGNSAPDKSGLPSDRFSAERTGGSVSTLTIQRTQQEDSAVYLCASSSSPGQGMVFGSGTQLSVL.

This chain joins TRBV7-3 and TRBJ2-2, with 9 nucleotides matching TRBD2. Germline V gene data show CDR1 as SGHTA and CDR2 as FQGTGA. V lost 4 bases to trimming and J lost 4 bases; unmatched junction nucleotides: 4. The CDR3 covers 15 residues. Here the CDR3 DNA reads TGTGCCAGCAGCTCCTCAGCGGGGGGCACCGGGGAGCTGTTTTTT. Translation: CASSSSAGGTGELFF.

The gene calls are TRBV5-6 and TRBJ2-1, with 9 bases matching TRBD1. Losses at the gene ends were 4 bases for V and 6 bases for J; bases not matched to a gene: 5. In germline, CDR1 is SGHDT, CDR2 YYEEEE. CDR3 length: 14 amino acids. The CDR3 sequence is CASSAGTGSNEQFF. The CDR3 nucleotides are TGTGCCAGCAGCGCGGGGACAGGGAGCAATGAGCAGTTCTTC.

This rearrangement joins TRBV11-2 to TRBJ2-1; D remains unclear. This CDR3 has 13 residues. V was pared by 4 bases and J by 4 bases, with 8 bases between. Germline V gene lookup returns CDR1 SGHAT and CDR2 FQNNGV. As DNA, the CDR3 is TGTGCCAGCAGCTCCGTGGGTTACAATGAGCAGTTCTTC. The encoded protein is CASSSVGYNEQFF.